This T cell receptor (beta chain) derives from a study of T-cell memory formation after mild COVID-19. Study outcomes and limitations: The pre-infection memory compartment contained some responding clones, suggesting cross-reactive memory joined.

This clonotype was counted only a few times. Its matching antigen is unknown. TCRdb re-called the 5' RACE reads through MiXCR, storing one row per CDR3 protein. The sample contains around 310,000 distinct CDR3 sequences, 15% to 20% of which appear only once. Material for sequencing was PBMCs or a T cell subset sorted from them (not recorded which). This clonotype was obtained from a man younger than 35 who had mild COVID-19 (a few samples of this study predate the infection). Cell type and time point are not known.

CDR3 region: CATSEGGLHQPQHF. The CDR3 DNA is TGTGCCACCAGCGAGGGAGGGCTCCATCAGCCCCAGCATTTT. This chain uses TRBV15 with TRBJ1-5; D remains ambiguous. The CDR3 loop spans 14 amino acids. Trimming left V 5 bases short and J 5 bases short, with 13 bases between. Per germline, CDR1 LNHNV and CDR2 YYDKDF (reference sequence). The full variable domain, completed using reference TRBV15 and TRBJ1-5, is DAMVIQNPRYQVTQFGKPVTLSCSQTLNHNVMYWYQQKSSQAPKLLFHYYDKDFNNEADTPDNFQSRRPNTSFCFLDIRSPGLGDTAMYLCATSEGGLHQPQHFGDGTRLSIL.